Listed below are T cell receptor beta chains from one sample, sequenced in a study of cytomegalovirus exposure and HLA in healthy donors. The table came from immunoSEQ multiplex PCR; TCRdb's copy has only in-frame clones and leaves some out. The data show fewer than 80,000 clones, less than 80% seen once. The sequencing input was PBMCs. These TCRs come from a young man in good health and CMV-seronegative. Each CDR3 is given with its conserved first and last residue. Each record gives: CDR3 DNA, CDR3 protein, V gene, J gene, D gene, clone size. D genes are given only for firm matches. Size tells how often a clone was seen (once, few, many) or the class of an expanded clone, and some rows leave it out.

CDR3nt: TGCGCCAGCAGCGGCCTTGGCGGGGGGATAGCAGATACGCAGTATTTT
CDR3aa: CASSGLGGGIADTQYF
v_gene: TRBV5-1
j_gene: TRBJ2-3
d_gene: TRBD2
abundance: NA

CDR3nt: TGTGCCAGCAGCTTAGTAGGGGCGGGGACAGGTGGTTACGAGCAGTACTTC
CDR3aa: CASSLVGAGTGGYEQYF
v_gene: TRBV7-2
j_gene: TRBJ2-7
d_gene: TRBD1
abundance: NA

CDR3nt: TGTGCCAGCAGTTTAACTCCTTCACTCAATGAGCAGTTCTTC
CDR3aa: CASSLTPSLNEQFF
v_gene: TRBV28
j_gene: TRBJ2-1
d_gene: NA
abundance: NA

CDR3nt: TGTGCCAGCAACGACCCCCGAGGGACTGAAGCTTTCTTT
CDR3aa: CASNDPRGTEAFF
v_gene: TRBV6-6
j_gene: TRBJ1-1
d_gene: NA
abundance: few

CDR3nt: TGTGCCAGCAGCGTGCCGGGACTAGCCCAATCCAAAAACATTCAGTACTTC
CDR3aa: CASSVPGLAQSKNIQYF
v_gene: TRBV5-6
j_gene: TRBJ2-4
d_gene: TRBD2
abundance: NA

CDR3nt: TGTGCCACCAGCAGAGACGGGGACAGGTTGCGCGACACCTTC
CDR3aa: CATSRDGDRLRDTF
v_gene: TRBV15
j_gene: TRBJ1-2
d_gene: TRBD1
abundance: NA

CDR3nt: TGTGCCAGCTCTGAAACAGCCTTGGATACGCAGTATTTT
CDR3aa: CASSETALDTQYF
v_gene: TRBV6-1
j_gene: TRBJ2-3
d_gene: NA
abundance: NA

CDR3nt: TGTGCCAGCCTCAGGTTCAGCGGCCACATTCAGTACTTC
CDR3aa: CASLRFSGHIQYF
v_gene: TRBV2
j_gene: TRBJ2-4
d_gene: NA
abundance: NA

CDR3nt: TGTGCCAGTAACTCCGGGACAGGGGGCAGGACTGAAGCTTTCTTT
CDR3aa: CASNSGTGGRTEAFF
v_gene: TRBV19
j_gene: TRBJ1-1
d_gene: TRBD1
abundance: once

CDR3nt: TGCAGTGCAGTTGACAGGGAGGAACTGTTTTTT
CDR3aa: CSAVDREELFF
v_gene: TRBV20-1
j_gene: TRBJ1-4
d_gene: TRBD1
abundance: NA

CDR3nt: TGTGCCAGCAGCTTAGGGACGGGGGTCTACGAGCAGTACTTC
CDR3aa: CASSLGTGVYEQYF
v_gene: TRBV7-2
j_gene: TRBJ2-7
d_gene: NA
abundance: NA